The sequence of this TCR beta chain was determined in a study of early T cells in non-severe SARS-CoV-2 infection. The overall study: Sequenced material consisted of bulk RNA (from unsorted whole blood), and chains were unpaired.

The table lists this clonotype with many counts. The antigen remains undetermined. The germline V gene encodes CDR1 DFQATT and CDR2 SNEGSKA (reference sequence). The V end was cut by 2 bases, the J end by 6 bases, with 11 bases between. This CDR3 contains 12 residues. cDNA molecules, individually, were tagged with unique molecular identifiers. In TCRdb, the 5' RACE reads were re-called with MiXCR into one record per CDR3 protein. The sample includes tens of thousands of distinct CDR3 sequences, about a tenth of them seen just once. The study's findings and limits: Reliance on VDJdb matching favored anti-spike CD8 responses; private and CD4 specificities were missed.

The sequenced sample was whole blood. The gene calls are TRBV20-1 and TRBJ2-7, with unresolved D. This clonotype originated in an adult who was a healthcare worker with PCR-confirmed SARS-CoV-2 infection or an uninfected control (not recorded which). The CDR3 region is CSARSPVGEQYF. CDR3 bases: TGCAGTGCTAGATCTCCCGTTGGCGAGCAGTACTTC.